These T cell receptor beta chains were read from a single sample in a study of siplizumab effects on memory and regulatory T cells. The table came from immunoSEQ multiplex PCR; TCRdb's copy has only in-frame clones and leaves some out. In the table there are fewer than 65,000 clones, 93% of which are singletons. Specimen: CD8+ T cells sorted from blood. All receptors derive from a human donor in good health. Both conserved end residues are trimmed from each CDR3.

cdr3_length j_call v_call cdr3_aa
10 TRBJ2-3 TRBV4-2 ASSQNSYTQY
10 TRBJ1-5 TRBV6-1 ASGSGDPPQH
11 . TRBV6-1 ASAHREAYEQY
13 TRBJ1-2 TRBV19 ASSLSGTGVYGYT
13 TRBJ1-5 TRBV11-2 ASSKNGEGWQPQH
12 TRBJ2-7 TRBV9 ASSVAGLDDEQY
16 TRBJ2-1 TRBV7-6 ASSLELAGSTGYNEQF
11 TRBJ2-7 TRBV7-9 ASRGDGSYEQY
13 TRBJ2-3 TRBV9 ASSVESGSSDTQY
17 TRBJ1-5 TRBV6-1 ASSEARGTGGLSNQPQH
9 TRBJ2-7 TRBV20-1 SARSAYEQY
10 TRBJ2-7 TRBV7-6 ASSFRPYEQY
13 TRBJ1-1 TRBV29-1 SGMKRTQSRLQAF
12 TRBJ1-5 TRBV28 ASSPGAGNQPQH
12 TRBJ2-1 TRBV9 ASSVASSYNEQF
12 TRBJ2-3 TRBV28 ASSLSGITDTQY
12 TRBJ2-2 TRBV29-1 SAVRREGAGELF
14 TRBJ2-7 TRBV4-1 ASSRGQRGNSYEQY
13 TRBJ1-3 TRBV7-6 ASSPPLDSGNTIY
15 TRBJ2-1 TRBV10-3 AISEYERTGAHNEQF
11 TRBJ2-7 TRBV5-4 ASSLQGSYEQY
12 TRBJ1-4 TRBV7-9 ASSRTGGTEKLF
13 TRBJ2-1 TRBV28 ASSLLMDRGNEQF
12 TRBJ1-4 TRBV28 ASSLRGRAPEVF
12 TRBJ2-2 TRBV4-1 ASTPGHNTGELF
11 TRBJ1-6 TRBV28 ASSAPREQALH
14 TRBJ2-2 TRBV4-1 ASSPPGTWNTGELF
12 TRBJ2-7 TRBV7-2 ASSPKLEPYEQY
10 TRBJ2-1 TRBV28 ASSLWGARQF
11 TRBJ2-2 TRBV6-4 ASSGGDTGELF
15 TRBJ1-3 TRBV10-3 AISESSGRISGNTIY
14 TRBJ2-5 TRBV5-4 ASSLARSGGFETQY
13 TRBJ1-2 TRBV19 ASSIDPPLGFGYT
13 TRBJ1-2 TRBV4-1 ASSQGAWTNYGYT
9 TRBJ1-1 TRBV30 AWHPGHGAF
11 TRBJ1-4 TRBV19 ASKGDSGEKLF
11 TRBJ2-5 TRBV7-2 ASSLVQSETQY
11 TRBJ1-5 TRBV6-1 ASISQVNQPQH
14 TRBJ1-2 TRBV28 ASSLYYPGPNYGYT
10 TRBJ2-7 TRBV7-9 ASSPHTYEQY
12 TRBJ2-7 TRBV5-4 ASSLNSVSYEQY
13 TRBJ2-3 TRBV28 ASSPLGGSTDTQY
12 TRBJ2-7 TRBV5-5 ASSLRPGTYEQY
11 TRBJ2-3 TRBV7-8 ASSFHPTDTQY
12 TRBJ2-3 TRBV10-3 AISDGGRADTQY
14 TRBJ2-2 TRBV12-5 ASGLAPGLPTGELF
13 TRBJ2-3 TRBV9 ASSGSSGSANTQY
15 TRBJ2-7 TRBV11-3 ASSSPPRLAGPYEQY
14 TRBJ2-6 TRBV19 ASSRQTFSGANVLT
14 TRBJ1-2 TRBV9 ASSVSVAGGGYGYT
13 TRBJ2-7 TRBV6-1 ASSGTTGVIYEQY
13 TRBJ2-1 TRBV11-3 ASSLDPGGYNEQF
14 TRBJ1-6 TRBV4-2 ASSQDSGRGVAPLH